Listed here are 6 T cell receptor beta chains from one sample, sequenced in a study of OX40 agonist ivuxolimab in advanced cancers. This table comes from immunoSEQ multiplex PCR, and its TCRdb copy is limited to in-frame clones, with some not included. Here the sample spans roughly 53,000 clones, around four fifths being singletons. Source: CD4+ or CD8+ T cells sorted from blood, taken in a trial of the OX40 agonist ivuxolimab. Receptor source: an adult with an advanced solid tumor such as melanoma, head and neck, liver or kidney cancer.

This rearrangement joins TRBV7-9 to TRBJ1-3; TRBD1 aligns across 8 bases. V lost 2 bases, J lost 7 bases, and 1 base stayed unmatched. There are 13 residues in the CDR3. Germline CDR1 SEHNR, CDR2 FQNEAQ (reference sequence). Here the CDR3 DNA reads TGTGCCAGCAGCTTAAGACAGGGGAACACCATATATTTT. Its translation is CASSLRQGNTIYF.

The chain couples TRBV11-2 to TRBJ1-2, with D possibly TRBD1 on 5 matching bases. The CDR3 spans 15 residues. From germline, CDR1 is SGHAT and CDR2 FQNNGV. The V end was cut by 0 bases, the J end by 8 bases, with 16 bases between. The CDR3 DNA follows: TGTGCCAGCAGCTTAGAACTAGGGGACCCTAACGGCTACACCTTC. This gives the protein CASSLELGDPNGYTF.

By share, this clone counts as medium-sized (0.01 to 0.1%). The chain uses TRBV23-1 and TRBJ2-7, with D uncertain. TRBV23-1 has ORF status, its function being uncertain. The CDR3 runs 16 residues. V lost 0 bases and J lost 3, with 15 bases in between. The CDR3 loop reads CASSQSIPKILYEQYF. In DNA, the CDR3 is TGCGCCAGCAGTCAATCGATCCCGAAAATCCTCTACGAGCAGTACTTC.

The gene calls are TRBV7-9 and TRBJ1-1; TRBD1 agrees at 8 bases. CDR3 length equals 16 residues. Germline CDR1 and CDR2: SEHNR and FQNEAQ (reference sequence). J was trimmed by 3 bases and V by 3 bases; bases with no gene match: 9. The DNA for the CDR3 is TGTGCCAGCAGCTTCCCTCAGGGGGCCTTTGACACTGAAGCTTTCTTT. Translating gives CASSFPQGAFDTEAFF.

V usage is TRBV27 and J usage is TRBJ1-2, with 9 nucleotides matching TRBD1. J was trimmed by 1 base and V by 6 bases; bases with no gene match: 6. The length of the CDR3 is 15 residues. Germline CDR1 MNHEY, CDR2 SMNVEV (reference sequence). CDR3 coding DNA: TGTGCCAGCAGCTACAGGGGGCCGGGTAACTATGGCTACACCTTC. The encoded protein is CASSYRGPGNYGYTF.

The CDR3: CASSLIRQGAGSPLHF. CDR3 nucleotide sequence: TGTGCCAGCAGCCTCATCCGACAGGGAGCGGGGTCACCCCTCCACTTT. V usage is TRBV7-2 and J usage is TRBJ1-6, with TRBD1 identical over 7 bases. The CDR3 is made up of 16 amino acids. Losses at the gene ends were 5 bases for V and 10 bases for J; bases not matched to a gene: 14. Germline-derived CDR1 and CDR2 are SGHTA and FQGNSA.